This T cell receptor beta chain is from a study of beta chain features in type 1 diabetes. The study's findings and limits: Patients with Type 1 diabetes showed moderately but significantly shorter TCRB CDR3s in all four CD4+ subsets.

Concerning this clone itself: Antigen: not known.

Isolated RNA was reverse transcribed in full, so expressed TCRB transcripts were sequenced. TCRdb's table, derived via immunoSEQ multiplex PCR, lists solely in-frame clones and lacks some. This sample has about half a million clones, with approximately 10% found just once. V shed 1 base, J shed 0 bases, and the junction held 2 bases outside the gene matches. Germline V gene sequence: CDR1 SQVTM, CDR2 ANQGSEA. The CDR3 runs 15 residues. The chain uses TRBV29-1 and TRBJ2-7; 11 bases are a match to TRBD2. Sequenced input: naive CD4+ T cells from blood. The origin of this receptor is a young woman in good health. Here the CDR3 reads CSVEGLAGSSYEQYF. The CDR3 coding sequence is TGCAGCGTTGAAGGACTAGCGGGATCCTCCTACGAGCAGTACTTC.